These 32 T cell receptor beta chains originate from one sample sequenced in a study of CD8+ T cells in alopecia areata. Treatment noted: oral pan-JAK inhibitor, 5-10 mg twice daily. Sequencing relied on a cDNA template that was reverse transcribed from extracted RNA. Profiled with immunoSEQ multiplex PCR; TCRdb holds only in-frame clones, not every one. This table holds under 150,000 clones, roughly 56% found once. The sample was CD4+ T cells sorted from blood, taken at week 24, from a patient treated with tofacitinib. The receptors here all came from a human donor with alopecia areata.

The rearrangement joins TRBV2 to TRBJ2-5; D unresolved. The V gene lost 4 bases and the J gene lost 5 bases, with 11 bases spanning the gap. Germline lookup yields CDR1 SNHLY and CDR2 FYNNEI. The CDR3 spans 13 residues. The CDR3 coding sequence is TGTGCCAGCAGTGTCCGGCTACGGGAGACCCAGTACTTC. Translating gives CASSVRLRETQYF.

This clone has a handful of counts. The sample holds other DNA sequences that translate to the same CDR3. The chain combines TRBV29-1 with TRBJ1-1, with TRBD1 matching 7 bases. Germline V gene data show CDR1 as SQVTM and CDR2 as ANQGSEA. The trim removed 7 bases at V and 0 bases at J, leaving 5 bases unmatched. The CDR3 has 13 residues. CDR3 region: CSAGTAMNTEAFF. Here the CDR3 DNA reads TGCAGCGCCGGGACAGCCATGAACACTGAAGCTTTCTTT.

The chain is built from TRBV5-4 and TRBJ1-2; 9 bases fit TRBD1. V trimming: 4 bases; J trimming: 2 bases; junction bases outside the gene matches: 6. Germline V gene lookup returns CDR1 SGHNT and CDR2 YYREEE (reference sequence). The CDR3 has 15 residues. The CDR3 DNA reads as TGTGCCAGCAGCCTTTGGGACAGGGCGAACTATGGCTACACCTTC. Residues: CASSLWDRANYGYTF.

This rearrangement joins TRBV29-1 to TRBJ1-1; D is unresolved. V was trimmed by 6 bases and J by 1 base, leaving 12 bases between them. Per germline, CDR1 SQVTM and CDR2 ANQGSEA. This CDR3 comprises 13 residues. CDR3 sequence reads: CSVERAPNTEAFF. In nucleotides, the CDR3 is TGCAGCGTGGAACGGGCCCCGAACACTGAAGCTTTCTTT.

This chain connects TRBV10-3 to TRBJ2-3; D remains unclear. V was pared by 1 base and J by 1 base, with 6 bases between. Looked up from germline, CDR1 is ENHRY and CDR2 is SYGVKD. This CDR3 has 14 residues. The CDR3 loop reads CAISEFGGTDTQYF. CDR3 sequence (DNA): TGTGCCATCAGTGAGTTTGGCGGCACAGATACGCAGTATTTT.

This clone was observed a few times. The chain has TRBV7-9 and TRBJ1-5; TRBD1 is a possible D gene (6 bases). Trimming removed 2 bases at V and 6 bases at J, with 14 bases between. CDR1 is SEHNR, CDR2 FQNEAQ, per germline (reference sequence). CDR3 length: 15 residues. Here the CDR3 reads CASSLMGGSSQPQHF. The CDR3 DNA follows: TGTGCCAGCAGCTTAATGGGGGGCTCCAGTCAGCCCCAGCATTTT.

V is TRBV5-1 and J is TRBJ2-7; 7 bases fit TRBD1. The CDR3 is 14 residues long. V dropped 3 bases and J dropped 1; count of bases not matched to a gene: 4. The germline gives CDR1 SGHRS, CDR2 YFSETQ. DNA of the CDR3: TGCGCCAGCAGCTCCGACAGGGAGTCCTACGAGCAGTACTTC. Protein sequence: CASSSDRESYEQYF.

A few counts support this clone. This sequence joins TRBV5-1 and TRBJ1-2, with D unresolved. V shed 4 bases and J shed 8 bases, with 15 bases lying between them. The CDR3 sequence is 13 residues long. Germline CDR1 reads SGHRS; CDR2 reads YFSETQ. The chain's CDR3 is CASSQPPNAGYTF. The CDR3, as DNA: TGCGCCAGCAGCCAACCACCCAATGCGGGCTACACCTTC.

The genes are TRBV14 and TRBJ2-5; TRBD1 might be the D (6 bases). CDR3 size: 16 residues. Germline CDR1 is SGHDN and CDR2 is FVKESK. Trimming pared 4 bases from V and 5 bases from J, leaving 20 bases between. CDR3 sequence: CASSPIQTGPWETQYF. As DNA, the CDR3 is TGTGCCAGCAGCCCAATTCAAACAGGGCCTTGGGAGACCCAGTACTTC. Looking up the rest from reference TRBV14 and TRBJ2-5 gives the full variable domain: EAGVTQFPSHSVIEKGQTVTLRCDPISGHDNLYWYRRVMGKEIKFLLHFVKESKQDESGMPNNRFLAERTGGTYSTLKVQPAELEDSGVYFCASSPIQTGPWETQYFGPGTRLLVL.

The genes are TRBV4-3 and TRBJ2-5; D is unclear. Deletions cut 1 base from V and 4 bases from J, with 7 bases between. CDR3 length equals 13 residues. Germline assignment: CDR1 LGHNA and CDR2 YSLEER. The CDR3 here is CASSQGRVETQYF. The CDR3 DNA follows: TGCGCCAGCAGCCAAGGTCGCGTAGAGACCCAGTACTTC.

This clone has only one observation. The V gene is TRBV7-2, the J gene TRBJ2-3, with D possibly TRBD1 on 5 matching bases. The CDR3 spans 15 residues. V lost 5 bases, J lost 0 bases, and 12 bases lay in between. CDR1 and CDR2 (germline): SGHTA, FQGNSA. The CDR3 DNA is TGTGCCAGCAGCCCCCAGACAGTCAGCACAGATACGCAGTATTTT. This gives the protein CASSPQTVSTDTQYF.

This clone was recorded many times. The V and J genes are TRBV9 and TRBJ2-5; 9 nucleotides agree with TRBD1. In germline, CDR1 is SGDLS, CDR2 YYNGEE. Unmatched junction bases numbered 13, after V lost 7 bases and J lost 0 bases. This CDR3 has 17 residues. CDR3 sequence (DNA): TGTGCCAGCGGACCGGGACAGGGCGACGTTTACCAAGAGACCCAGTACTTC. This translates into CASGPGQGDVYQETQYF.

CDR3 sequence: CASGPEKINYGYTF. The CDR3 DNA sequence: TGTGCCAGCGGTCCGGAGAAGATTAACTATGGCTACACCTTC. This rearrangement joins TRBV7-2 to TRBJ1-2; D is uncertain. CDR1 and CDR2 (germline): SGHTA, FQGNSA. This CDR3 has 14 residues. V lost 8 bases and J lost 1, with 14 bases in between.

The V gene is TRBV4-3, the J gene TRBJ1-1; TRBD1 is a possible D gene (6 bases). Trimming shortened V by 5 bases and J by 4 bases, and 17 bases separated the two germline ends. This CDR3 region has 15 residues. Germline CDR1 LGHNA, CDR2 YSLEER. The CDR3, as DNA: TGCGCCAGCAGCATTCGAACAGGGTTGGGCACTGAAGCTTTCTTT. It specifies CASSIRTGLGTEAFF.

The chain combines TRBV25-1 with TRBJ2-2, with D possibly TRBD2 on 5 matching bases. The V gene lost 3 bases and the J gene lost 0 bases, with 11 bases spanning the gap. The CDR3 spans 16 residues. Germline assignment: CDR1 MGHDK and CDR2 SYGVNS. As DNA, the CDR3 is TGTGCCAGCAGTGATCGGTTGAGGGCGAACACCGGGGAGCTGTTTTTT. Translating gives CASSDRLRANTGELFF.

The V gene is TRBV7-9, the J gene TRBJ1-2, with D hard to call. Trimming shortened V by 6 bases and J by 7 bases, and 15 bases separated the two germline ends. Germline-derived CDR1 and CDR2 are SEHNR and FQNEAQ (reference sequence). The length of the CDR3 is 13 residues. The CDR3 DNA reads TGTGCCAGCAGGCCCGTCGAGGACCGTGGCTACACCTTC. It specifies CASRPVEDRGYTF.

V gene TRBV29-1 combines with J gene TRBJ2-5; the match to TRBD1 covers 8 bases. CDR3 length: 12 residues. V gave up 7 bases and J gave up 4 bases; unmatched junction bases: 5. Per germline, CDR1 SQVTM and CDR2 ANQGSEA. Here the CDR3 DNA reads TGCAGCGCTATGGGACAGGCAGAGACCCAGTACTTC. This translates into CSAMGQAETQYF.

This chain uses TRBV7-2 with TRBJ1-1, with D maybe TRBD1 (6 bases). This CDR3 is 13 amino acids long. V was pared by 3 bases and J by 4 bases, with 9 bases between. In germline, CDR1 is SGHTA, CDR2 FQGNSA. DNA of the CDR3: TGTGCCAGCAGCTTGACAGGCGGCACTGAAGCTTTCTTT. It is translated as CASSLTGGTEAFF.

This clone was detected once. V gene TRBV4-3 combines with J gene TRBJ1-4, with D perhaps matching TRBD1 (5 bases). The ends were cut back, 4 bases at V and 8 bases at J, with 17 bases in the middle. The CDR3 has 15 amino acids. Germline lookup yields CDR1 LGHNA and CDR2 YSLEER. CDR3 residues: CASSLSGGEQEKLFF. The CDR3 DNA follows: TGCGCCAGCAGCCTGTCGGGGGGAGAGCAAGAAAAACTGTTTTTT.

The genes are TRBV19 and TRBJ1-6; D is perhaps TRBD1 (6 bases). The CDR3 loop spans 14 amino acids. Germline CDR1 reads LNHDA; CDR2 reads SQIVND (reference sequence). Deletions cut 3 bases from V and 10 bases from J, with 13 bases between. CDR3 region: CASSMEGVKSPLHF. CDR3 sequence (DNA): TGTGCCAGTAGTATGGAGGGGGTTAAATCACCCCTCCACTTT.

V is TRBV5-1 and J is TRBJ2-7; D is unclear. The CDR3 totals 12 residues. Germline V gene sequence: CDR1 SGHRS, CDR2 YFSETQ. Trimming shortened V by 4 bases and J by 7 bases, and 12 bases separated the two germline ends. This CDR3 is CASSPLPGEQYF. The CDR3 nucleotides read TGCGCCAGCAGCCCGCTCCCTGGAGAGCAGTACTTC.

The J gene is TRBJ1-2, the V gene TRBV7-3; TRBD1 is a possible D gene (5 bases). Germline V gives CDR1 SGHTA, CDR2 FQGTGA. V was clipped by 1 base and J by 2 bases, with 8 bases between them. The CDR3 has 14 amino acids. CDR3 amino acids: CASSLNRDNYGYTF. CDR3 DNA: TGTGCCAGCAGCTTAAATCGGGACAACTATGGCTACACCTTC.

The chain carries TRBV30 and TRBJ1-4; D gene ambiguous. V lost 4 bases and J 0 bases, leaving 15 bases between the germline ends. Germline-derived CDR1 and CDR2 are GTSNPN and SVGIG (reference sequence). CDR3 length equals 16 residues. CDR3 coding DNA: TGTGCCTGGACCGAGGGTGTCGGCGCAACTAATGAAAAACTGTTTTTT. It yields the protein CAWTEGVGATNEKLFF.

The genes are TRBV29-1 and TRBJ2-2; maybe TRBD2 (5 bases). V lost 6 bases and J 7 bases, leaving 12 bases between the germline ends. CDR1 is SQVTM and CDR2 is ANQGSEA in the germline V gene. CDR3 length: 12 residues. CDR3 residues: CSVLDVVGELFF. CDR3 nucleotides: TGCAGCGTACTAGACGTGGTCGGGGAGCTGTTTTTT.

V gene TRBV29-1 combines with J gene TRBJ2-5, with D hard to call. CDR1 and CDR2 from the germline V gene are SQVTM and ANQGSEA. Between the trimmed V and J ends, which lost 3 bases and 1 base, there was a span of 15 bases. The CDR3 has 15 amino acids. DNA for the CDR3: TGCAGCGTTGAGATCTGGGGTACATCCCAAGAGACCCAGTACTTC. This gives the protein CSVEIWGTSQETQYF.

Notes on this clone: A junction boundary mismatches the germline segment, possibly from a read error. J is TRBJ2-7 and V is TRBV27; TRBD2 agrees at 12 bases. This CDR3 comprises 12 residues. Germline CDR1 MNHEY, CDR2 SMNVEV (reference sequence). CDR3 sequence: CASSPPGLAGFF. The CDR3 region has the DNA TGTGCCAGCAGTCCCCCCGGACTAGCGGGATTCTTC.

The CDR3 bases are TGTGCCAGCTCACCTCTCGGACAGGGCCGAAACACAGATACGCAGTATTTT. It encodes CASSPLGQGRNTDTQYF. The genes are TRBV18 and TRBJ2-3, with TRBD1 identical over 8 bases. V shed 3 bases and J 2 bases; nucleotides not matched to a gene: 10. The CDR3 totals 17 residues. Germline V lookup: CDR1 KGHSH, CDR2 LQKENI. The variable domain in full, completed from reference TRBV18 and TRBJ2-3, reads NAGVMQNPRHLVRRRGQEARLRCSPMKGHSHVYWYRQLPEEGLKFMVYLQKENIIDESGMPKERFSAEFPKEGPSILRIQQVVRGDSAAYFCASSPLGQGRNTDTQYFGPGTRLTVL.

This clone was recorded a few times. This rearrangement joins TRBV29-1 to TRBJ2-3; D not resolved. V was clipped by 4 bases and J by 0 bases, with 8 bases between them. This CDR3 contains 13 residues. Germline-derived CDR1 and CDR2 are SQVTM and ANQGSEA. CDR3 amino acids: CSVVYSSTDTQYF. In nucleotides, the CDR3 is TGCAGCGTTGTGTACAGTAGCACAGATACGCAGTATTTT.

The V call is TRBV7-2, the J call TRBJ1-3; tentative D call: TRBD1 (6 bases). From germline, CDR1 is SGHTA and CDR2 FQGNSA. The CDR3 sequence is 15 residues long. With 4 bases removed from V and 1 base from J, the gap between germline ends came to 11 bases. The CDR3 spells CASSSQGGSGNTIYF. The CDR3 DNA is TGTGCCAGCAGCTCACAGGGAGGGTCTGGAAACACCATATATTTT.

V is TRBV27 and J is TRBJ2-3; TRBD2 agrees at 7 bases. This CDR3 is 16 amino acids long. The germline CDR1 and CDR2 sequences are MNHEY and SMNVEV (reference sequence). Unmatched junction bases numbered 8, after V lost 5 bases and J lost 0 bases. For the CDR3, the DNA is TGTGCCAGCAGTGCCATTTGGCGGGGGAGCACAGATACGCAGTATTTT. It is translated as CASSAIWRGSTDTQYF.

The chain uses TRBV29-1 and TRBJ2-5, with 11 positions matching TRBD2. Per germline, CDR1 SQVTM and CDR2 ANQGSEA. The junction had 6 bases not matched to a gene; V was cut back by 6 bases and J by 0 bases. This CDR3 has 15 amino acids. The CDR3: CSVHTSGGYQETQYF. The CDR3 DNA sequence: TGCAGCGTCCACACTAGCGGGGGCTACCAAGAGACCCAGTACTTC.

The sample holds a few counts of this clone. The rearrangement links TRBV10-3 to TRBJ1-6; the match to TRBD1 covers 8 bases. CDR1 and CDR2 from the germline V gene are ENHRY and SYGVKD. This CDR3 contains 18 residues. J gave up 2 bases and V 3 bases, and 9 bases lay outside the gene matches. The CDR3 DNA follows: TGTGCCATCAGTGAAACCACAGGGGGGGTGCCCTATAATTCACCCCTCCACTTT. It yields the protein CAISETTGGVPYNSPLHF.